This T cell receptor beta chain was identified during a study of shared clonotypes between healthy human individuals. Study-level results: Collection of samples was limited to blood; tissue repertoires likely differ.

The protocol was immunoSEQ multiplex PCR, while the TCRdb copy is restricted to in-frame clones and leaves out a portion. The sample yields nearly 2 million clones, about 95% seen once. On this clone: Its matching antigen is unknown.

Only CD45RO-negative cells positively selected for CCR7 counted as naive CD8 cells, so terminally differentiated effector memory CD45RA+ cells were excluded. The sequence was obtained from a man aged 18 to 30 in good health. The sample was naive CD8+ T cells sorted from blood.

The CDR3 region is CASSDTPAGGYNEQFF. CDR3 bases: TGTGCCAGCAGTGACACTCCAGCGGGAGGGTACAATGAGCAGTTCTTC. The chain employs TRBV6-4 and TRBJ2-1, with 10 nucleotides matching TRBD2. Germline trimming cut 2 bases from V and 4 bases from J; bases unmatched to any gene: 5. The germline V gene encodes CDR1 MRHNA and CDR2 SNTAGT. The CDR3 contains 16 residues.